Given below is one T cell receptor (beta chain) in context. The data stem from a study of control samples from healthy donors and cancer patients. Using immunoSEQ multiplex PCR, the repertoire was profiled, and TCRdb retains in-frame clones only, with some absent. The table has about 50,000 clones, 93% seen once. Sequencing was performed on PBMCs. The receptor was isolated from a woman aged 45 to 65 with head and neck cancer.

The CDR3 loop reads CASSLAGARSTEAFF. The CDR3 DNA is TGTGCCAGCAGCTTAGCGGGGGCAAGAAGCACTGAAGCTTTCTTT. The chain joins TRBV7-2 to TRBJ1-1; D is possibly TRBD1 (6 bases). CDR1 is SGHTA, CDR2 FQGNSA, per germline. The CDR3 runs 15 residues. With 0 bases removed from V and 4 bases from J, the gap between germline ends came to 12 bases.